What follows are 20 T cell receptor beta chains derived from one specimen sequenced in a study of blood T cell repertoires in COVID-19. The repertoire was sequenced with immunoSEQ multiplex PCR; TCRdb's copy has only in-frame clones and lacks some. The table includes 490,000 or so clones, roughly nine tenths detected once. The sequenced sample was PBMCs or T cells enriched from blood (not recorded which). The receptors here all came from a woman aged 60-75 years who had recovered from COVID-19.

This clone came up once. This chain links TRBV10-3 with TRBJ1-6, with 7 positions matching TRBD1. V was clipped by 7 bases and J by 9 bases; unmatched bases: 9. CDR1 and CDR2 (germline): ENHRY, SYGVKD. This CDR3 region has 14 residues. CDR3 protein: CAITLGGAGSPLHF. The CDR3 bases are TGTGCCATCACCCTAGGGGGCGCGGGTTCACCCCTCCACTTT.

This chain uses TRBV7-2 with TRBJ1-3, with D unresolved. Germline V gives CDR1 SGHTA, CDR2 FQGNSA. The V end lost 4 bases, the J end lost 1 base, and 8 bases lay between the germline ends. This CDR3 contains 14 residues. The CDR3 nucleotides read TGTGCCAGCAGCTCGACGGGGTCTGGAAACACCATATATTTT. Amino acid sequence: CASSSTGSGNTIYF.

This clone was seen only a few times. The CDR3 spells CASGGTGSGAFF. In nucleotides, the CDR3 is TGTGCCAGCGGCGGGACAGGGAGCGGAGCTTTCTTT. This sequence joins TRBV6-5 and TRBJ1-1; 9 bases align to TRBD1. The germline gives CDR1 MNHEY, CDR2 SVGAGI. After removal of 8 bases from V and 10 bases from J, the junction contained 8 bases not matched to a gene. The CDR3 loop spans 12 amino acids.

The CDR3 DNA sequence: TGTGCCAGCAGCCAAGCTGGGGCTAAGAGTTTTGAAGCTTTCTTT. Protein product: CASSQAGAKSFEAFF. This rearrangement joins TRBV3-1 (or the pseudogene TRBV3-2) to TRBJ1-1; TRBD1 is a possible D gene (5 bases). The CDR3 loop spans 15 amino acids. Trimming left V 1 base short and J 7 bases short, with 16 bases between. Germline loops: CDR1 LGHDT, CDR2 YNNKEL (reference sequence).

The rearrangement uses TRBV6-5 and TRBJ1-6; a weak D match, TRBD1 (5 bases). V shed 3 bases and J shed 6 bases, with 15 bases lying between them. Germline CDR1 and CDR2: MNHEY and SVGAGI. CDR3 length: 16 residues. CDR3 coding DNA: TGTGCCAGCAGTTATCAGGGATATGGAACTAATTCACCCCTCCACTTT. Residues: CASSYQGYGTNSPLHF.

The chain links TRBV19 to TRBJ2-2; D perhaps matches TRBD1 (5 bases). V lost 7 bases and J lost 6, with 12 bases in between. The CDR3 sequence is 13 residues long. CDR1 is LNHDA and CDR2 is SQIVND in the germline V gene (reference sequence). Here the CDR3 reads CASTIVGPGELFF. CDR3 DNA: TGTGCCAGTACCATCGTGGGGCCCGGGGAGCTGTTTTTT. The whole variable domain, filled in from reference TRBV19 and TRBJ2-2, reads DGGITQSPKYLFRKEGQNVTLSCEQNLNHDAMYWYRQDPGQGLRLIYYSQIVNDFQKGDIAEGYSVSREKKESFPLTVTSAQKNPTAFYLCASTIVGPGELFFGEGSRLTVL.

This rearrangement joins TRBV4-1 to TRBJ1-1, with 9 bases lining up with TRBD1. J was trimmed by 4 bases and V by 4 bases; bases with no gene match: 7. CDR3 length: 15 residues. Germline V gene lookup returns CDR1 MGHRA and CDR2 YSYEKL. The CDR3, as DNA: TGCGCCAGCAGCCCCCCAGGGACAGGGAGCACTGAAGCTTTCTTT. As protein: CASSPPGTGSTEAFF.

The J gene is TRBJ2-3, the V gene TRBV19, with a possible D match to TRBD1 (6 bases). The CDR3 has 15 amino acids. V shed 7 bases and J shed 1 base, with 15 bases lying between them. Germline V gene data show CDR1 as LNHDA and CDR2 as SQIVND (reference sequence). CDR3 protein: CASIGAGEGTDTQYF. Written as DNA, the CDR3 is TGTGCCAGTATCGGGGCAGGGGAAGGCACAGATACGCAGTATTTT.

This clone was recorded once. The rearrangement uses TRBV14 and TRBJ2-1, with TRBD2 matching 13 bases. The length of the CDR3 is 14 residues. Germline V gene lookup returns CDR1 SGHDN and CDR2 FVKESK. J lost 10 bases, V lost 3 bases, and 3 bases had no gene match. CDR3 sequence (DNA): TGTGCCAGCAGCCAGGGACTAGCGGGGAGGGAGCAGTTCTTC. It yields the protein CASSQGLAGREQFF.

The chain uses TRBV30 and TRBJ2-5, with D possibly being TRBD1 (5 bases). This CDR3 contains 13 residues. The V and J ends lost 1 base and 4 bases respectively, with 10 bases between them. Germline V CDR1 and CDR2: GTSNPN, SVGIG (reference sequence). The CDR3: CAWSGQFGETQYF. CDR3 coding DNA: TGTGCCTGGAGTGGACAGTTTGGAGAGACCCAGTACTTC. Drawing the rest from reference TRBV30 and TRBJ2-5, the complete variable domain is SQTIHQWPATLVQPVGSPLSLECTVEGTSNPNLYWYRQAAGRGLQLLFYSVGIGQISSEVPQNLSASRPQDRQFILSSKKLLLSDSGFYLCAWSGQFGETQYFGPGTRLLVL.

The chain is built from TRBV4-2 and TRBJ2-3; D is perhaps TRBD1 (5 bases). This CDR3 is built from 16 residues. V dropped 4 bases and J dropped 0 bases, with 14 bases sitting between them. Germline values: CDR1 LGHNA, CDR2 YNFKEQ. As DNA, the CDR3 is TGTGCCAGCAGCCCCAGAGTGCAGGGTAGCACAGATACGCAGTATTTT. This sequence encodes CASSPRVQGSTDTQYF.

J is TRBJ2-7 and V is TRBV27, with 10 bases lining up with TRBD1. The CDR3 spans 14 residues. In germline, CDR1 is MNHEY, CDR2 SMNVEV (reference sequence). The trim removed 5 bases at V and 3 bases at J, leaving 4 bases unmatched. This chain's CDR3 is CASSPRDRGYEQYF. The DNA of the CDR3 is TGTGCCAGCAGTCCTAGGGACAGGGGCTACGAGCAGTACTTC.

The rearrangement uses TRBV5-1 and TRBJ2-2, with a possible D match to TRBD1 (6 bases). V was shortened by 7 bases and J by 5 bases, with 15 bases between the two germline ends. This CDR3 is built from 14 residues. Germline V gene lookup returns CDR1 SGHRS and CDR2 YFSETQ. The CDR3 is CASAQGSGTGELFF. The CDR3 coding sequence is TGCGCCAGCGCGCAGGGGAGTGGAACCGGGGAGCTGTTTTTT.

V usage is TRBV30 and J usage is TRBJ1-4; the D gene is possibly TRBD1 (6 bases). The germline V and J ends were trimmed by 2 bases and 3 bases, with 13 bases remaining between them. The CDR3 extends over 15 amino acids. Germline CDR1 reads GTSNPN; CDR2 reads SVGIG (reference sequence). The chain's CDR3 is CAWSNQGLANEKLFF. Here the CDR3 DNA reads TGTGCCTGGAGTAACCAGGGGCTTGCTAATGAAAAACTGTTTTTT.

The CDR3 loop reads CASSSPGLGTDTQYF. CDR3 coding DNA: TGTGCCAGCAGCTCGCCGGGACTCGGCACAGATACGCAGTATTTT. J is TRBJ2-3 and V is TRBV7-8, with TRBD2 as a possible D gene (6 bases). The CDR3 is made up of 15 amino acids. Germline V gives CDR1 SGHVS, CDR2 FQNEAQ. The V end was cut by 4 bases, the J end by 1 base, with 12 bases between.

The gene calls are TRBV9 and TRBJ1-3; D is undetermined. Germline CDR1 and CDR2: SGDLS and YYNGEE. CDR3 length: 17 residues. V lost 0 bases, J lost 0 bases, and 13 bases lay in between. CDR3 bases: TGTGCCAGCAGCGTAGACCCGGGGTCCCGCTCTGGAAACACCATATATTTT. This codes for CASSVDPGSRSGNTIYF.

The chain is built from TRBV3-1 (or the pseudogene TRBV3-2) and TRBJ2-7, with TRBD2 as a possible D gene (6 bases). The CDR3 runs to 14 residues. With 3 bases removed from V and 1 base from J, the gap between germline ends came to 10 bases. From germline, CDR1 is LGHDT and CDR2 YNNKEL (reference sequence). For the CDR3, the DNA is TGTGCCAGCAGCCAGGGGACTGCTTCCTACGAGCAGTACGTC. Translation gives CASSQGTASYEQYV.

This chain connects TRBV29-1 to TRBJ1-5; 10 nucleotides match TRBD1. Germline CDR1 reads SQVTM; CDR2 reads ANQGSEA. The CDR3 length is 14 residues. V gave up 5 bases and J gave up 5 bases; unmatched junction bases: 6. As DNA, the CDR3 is TGCAGCGTTCAGTCGGGGACAGGGGATCAGCCCCAGCATTTT. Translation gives CSVQSGTGDQPQHF.

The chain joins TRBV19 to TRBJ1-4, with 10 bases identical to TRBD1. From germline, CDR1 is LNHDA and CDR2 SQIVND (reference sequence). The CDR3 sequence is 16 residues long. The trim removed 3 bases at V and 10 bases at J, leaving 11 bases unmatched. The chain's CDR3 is CASSILPGQGYGKLFF. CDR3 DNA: TGTGCCAGTAGTATCTTACCGGGACAGGGGTATGGAAAACTGTTTTTT.

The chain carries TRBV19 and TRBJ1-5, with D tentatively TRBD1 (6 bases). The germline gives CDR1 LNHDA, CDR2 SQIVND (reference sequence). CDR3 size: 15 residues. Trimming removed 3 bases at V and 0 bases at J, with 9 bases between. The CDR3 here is CASSMDRNSNQPQHF. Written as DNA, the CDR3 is TGTGCCAGTAGTATGGACAGAAATAGCAATCAGCCCCAGCATTTT. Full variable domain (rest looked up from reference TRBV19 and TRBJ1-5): DGGITQSPKYLFRKEGQNVTLSCEQNLNHDAMYWYRQDPGQGLRLIYYSQIVNDFQKGDIAEGYSVSREKKESFPLTVTSAQKNPTAFYLCASSMDRNSNQPQHFGDGTRLSIL.